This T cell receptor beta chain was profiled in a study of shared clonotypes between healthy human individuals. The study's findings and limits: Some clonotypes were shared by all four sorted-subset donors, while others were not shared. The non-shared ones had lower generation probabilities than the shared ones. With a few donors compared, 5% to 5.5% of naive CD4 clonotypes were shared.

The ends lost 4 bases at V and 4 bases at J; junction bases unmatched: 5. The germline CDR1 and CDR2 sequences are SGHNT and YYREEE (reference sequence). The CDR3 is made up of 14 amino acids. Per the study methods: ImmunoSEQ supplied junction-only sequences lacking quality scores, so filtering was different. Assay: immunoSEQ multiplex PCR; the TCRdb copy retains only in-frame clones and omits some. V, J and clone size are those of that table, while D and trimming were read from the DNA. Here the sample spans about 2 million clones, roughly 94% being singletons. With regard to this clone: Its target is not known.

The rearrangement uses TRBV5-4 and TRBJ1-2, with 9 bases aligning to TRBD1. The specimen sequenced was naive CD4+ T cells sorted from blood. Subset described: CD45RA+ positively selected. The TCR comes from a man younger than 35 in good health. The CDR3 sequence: CASSPGQGSYGYTF. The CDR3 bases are TGTGCCAGCAGCCCGGGACAGGGAAGCTATGGCTACACCTTC. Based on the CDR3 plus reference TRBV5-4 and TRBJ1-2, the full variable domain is ETGVTQSPTHLIKTRGQQVTLRCSSQSGHNTVSWYQQALGQGPQFIFQYYREEENGRGNFPPRFSGLQFPNYSSELNVNALELDDSALYLCASSPGQGSYGYTFGSGTRLTVV.